The clone carrying this T cell receptor (beta chain) was found many times. This CDR3 comprises 14 residues. Trimming stripped 10 bases from V and 0 bases from J, with 14 bases between. This record comes from a study of T-cell reconstitution after alpha-beta-depleted transplantation in children. Construction of the TCRbeta library involved unique molecular identifiers. From the PCR reads, TCRdb called clonotypes with MiXCR, one entry per CDR3 protein. Of approximately 490,000 distinct CDR3 sequences listed, roughly an eighth were seen once; the top ten hold about 6%. The rearrangement uses TRBV12-3 or TRBV12-4 and TRBJ2-3; TRBD2 is a possible D gene (6 bases). The starting material was PBMCs from the stem cell graft donor, obtained from the stem cell graft. This receptor was identified in a human donor who donated a stem cell graft to a child with combined immunodeficiency. The CDR3 bases are TGTGCCACCCTCTGGGGGACTAGCACAGATACGCAGTATTTT. This gives the protein CATLWGTSTDTQYF.